The clone carrying this TCR beta chain was detected once. These data belong to a study of OX40 agonist ivuxolimab in advanced cancers. Study in general: Treatment of patients was with ivuxolimab, an agonistic anti-OX40 (CD134) antibody. Patients received intravenous ivuxolimab every 2 weeks at 0.01 to 10 mg/kg.

Clones were read by immunoSEQ multiplex PCR, and TCRdb kept only the in-frame ones, dropping some. The table has under 70,000 clones, around 91% seen once. The V end was cut by 4 bases, the J end by 2 bases, with 14 bases between. Germline V gene lookup returns CDR1 SGHAT and CDR2 FQNNGV. The CDR3 length is 15 residues. This clonotype was sampled from an adult with an advanced solid tumor such as melanoma, head and neck, liver or kidney cancer. Sample: CD4+ or CD8+ T cells sorted from blood, taken in a trial of the OX40 agonist ivuxolimab. The rearrangement uses TRBV11-2 and TRBJ1-2; D might be TRBD1 (6 bases). The CDR3 loop is CASSSRGQVNYGYTF. DNA for the CDR3: TGTGCCAGCAGCTCAAGGGGACAAGTAAACTATGGCTACACCTTC. Variable domain in full (rest from reference TRBV11-2 and TRBJ1-2): EAGVAQSPRYKIIEKRQSVAFWCNPISGHATLYWYQQILGQGPKLLIQFQNNGVVDDSQLPKDRFSAERLKGVDSTLKIQPAKLEDSAVYLCASSSRGQVNYGYTFGSGTRLTVV.